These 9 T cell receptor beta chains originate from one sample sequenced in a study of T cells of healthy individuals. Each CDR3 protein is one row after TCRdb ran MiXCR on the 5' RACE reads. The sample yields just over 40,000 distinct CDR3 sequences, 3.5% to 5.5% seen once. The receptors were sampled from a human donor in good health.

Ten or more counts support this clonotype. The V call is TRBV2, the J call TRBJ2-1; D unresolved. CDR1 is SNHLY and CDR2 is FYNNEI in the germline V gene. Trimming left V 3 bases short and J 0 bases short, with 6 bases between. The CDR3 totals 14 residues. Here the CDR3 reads CASSEVISYNEQFF. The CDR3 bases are TGTGCCAGCAGTGAGGTAATCTCCTACAATGAGCAGTTCTTC.

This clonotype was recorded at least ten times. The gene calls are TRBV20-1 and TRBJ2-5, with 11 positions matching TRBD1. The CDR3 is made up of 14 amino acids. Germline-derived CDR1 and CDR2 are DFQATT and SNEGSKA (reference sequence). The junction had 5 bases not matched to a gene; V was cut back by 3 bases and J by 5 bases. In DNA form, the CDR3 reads TGCAGTGCTAGGGGGGACAGGGGGATCGAGACCCAGTACTTC. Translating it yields CSARGDRGIETQYF.

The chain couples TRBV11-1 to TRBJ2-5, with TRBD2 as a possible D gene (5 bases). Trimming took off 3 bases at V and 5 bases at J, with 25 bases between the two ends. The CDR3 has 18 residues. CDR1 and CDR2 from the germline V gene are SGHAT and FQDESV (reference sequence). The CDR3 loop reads CASSFSYPPTRSRETQYF. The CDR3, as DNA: TGTGCCAGCAGCTTCTCATACCCGCCTACTAGATCACGGGAGACCCAGTACTTC.

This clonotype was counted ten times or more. The CDR3 loop is CASSKDINYEQYF. The CDR3 DNA follows: TGTGCCAGCAGTAAGGACATAAACTACGAGCAGTACTTC. The chain uses TRBV12-3 or TRBV12-4 and TRBJ2-7, with a possible D match to TRBD1 (5 bases). The V end lost 5 bases, the J end lost 3 bases, and 11 bases lay between the germline ends. The CDR3 runs to 13 residues.

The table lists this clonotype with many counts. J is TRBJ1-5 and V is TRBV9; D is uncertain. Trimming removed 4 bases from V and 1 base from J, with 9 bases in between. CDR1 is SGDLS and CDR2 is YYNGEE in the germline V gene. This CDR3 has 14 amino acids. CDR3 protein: CASSQDASNQPQHF. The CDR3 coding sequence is TGTGCCAGCAGCCAGGACGCAAGCAATCAGCCCCAGCATTTT.

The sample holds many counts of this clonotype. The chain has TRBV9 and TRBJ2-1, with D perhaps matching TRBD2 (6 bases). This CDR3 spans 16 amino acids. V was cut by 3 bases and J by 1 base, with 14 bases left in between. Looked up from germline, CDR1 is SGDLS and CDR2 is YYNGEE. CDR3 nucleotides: TGTGCCAGCAGCGCCAGACTAGACCAATCCTACAATGAGCAGTTCTTC. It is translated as CASSARLDQSYNEQFF.

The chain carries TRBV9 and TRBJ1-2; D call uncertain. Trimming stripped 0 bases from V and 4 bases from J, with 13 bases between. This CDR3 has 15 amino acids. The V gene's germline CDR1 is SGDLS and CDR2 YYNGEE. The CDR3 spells CASSVDGSPFYGYTF. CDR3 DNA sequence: TGTGCCAGCAGCGTAGACGGCAGTCCCTTCTATGGCTACACCTTC.

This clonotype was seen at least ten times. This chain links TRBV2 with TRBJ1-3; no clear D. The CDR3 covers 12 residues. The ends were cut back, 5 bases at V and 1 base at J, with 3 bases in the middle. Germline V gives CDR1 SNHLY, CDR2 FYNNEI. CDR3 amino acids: CASSLSGNTIYF. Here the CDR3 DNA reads TGTGCCAGCAGTCTTTCTGGAAACACCATATATTTT.

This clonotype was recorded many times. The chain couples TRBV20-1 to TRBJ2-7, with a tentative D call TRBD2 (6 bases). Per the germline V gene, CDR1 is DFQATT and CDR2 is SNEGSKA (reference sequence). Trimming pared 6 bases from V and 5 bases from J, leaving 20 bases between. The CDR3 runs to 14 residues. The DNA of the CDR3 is TGCAGTGCCTCCCCCCCTTGGGGAGGCCACGAGCAGTACTTC. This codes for CSASPPWGGHEQYF.